A selection of T cell receptor beta chains follows, all from one sample in a study of blood T cell repertoires in COVID-19. Some clones are missing from TCRdb's copy, which holds only in-frame ones; the method was immunoSEQ multiplex PCR. The table has 20,000 to 30,000 clones, more than 80% seen once. Sequencing input: peripheral blood. Source of these receptors: a woman in her seventies with COVID-19, enrolled during active disease. CDR3s include the opening cysteine and the closing phenylalanine or tryptophan. The D gene is left open where the match is weak. Size values are once, few and many counts, or a class for expanded clones, and some rows have none.

>-|TRBV4-2|TRBD1|TRBJ2-5
CASSQGTGGRETQYF
TGTGCCAGCAGCCAAGGGACAGGGGGCCGAGAGACCCAGTACTTC
>-|TRBV18|-|TRBJ1-2
CASSPPPPDYGYTF
TGTGCCAGCTCACCACCTCCACCGGACTATGGCTACACCTTC
>-|TRBV6-5|-|TRBJ1-1
CASRGRVPTEAFF
TGTGCCAGCAGAGGGAGGGTGCCCACTGAAGCTTTCTTT
>-|TRBV12-3/TRBV12-4|-|TRBJ1-5
CASGGGNQPQHF
TGTGCCAGTGGGGGGGGCAATCAGCCCCAGCATTTT
>-|TRBV19|-|TRBJ1-1
CASSIGTPGEAFF
TGTGCCAGTAGTATAGGGACACCTGGGGAAGCTTTCTTT
>-|TRBV7-8|TRBD1|TRBJ1-4
CASSLKRGLVPLNEKLFF
TGTGCCAGCAGCTTGAAAAGGGGGCTCGTGCCCCTTAATGAAAAACTGTTTTTT
>-|TRBV6-6|-|TRBJ2-7
CASRETSYEQYF
TGTGCCAGCAGGGAGACCTCCTACGAGCAGTACTTC
>-|TRBV6-2/TRBV6-3|TRBD1|TRBJ1-2
CASSSPDRDYGYTF
TGTGCCAGCAGTTCACCCGACAGGGACTATGGCTACACCTTC
>-|TRBV9|TRBD2|TRBJ2-1
CASSGVAGANEQFF
TGTGCCAGCAGCGGGGTAGCGGGAGCCAATGAGCAGTTCTTC
>-|TRBV11-2|-|TRBJ1-1
CASSRGVWGRDTEAFF
TGTGCCAGCAGCCGAGGTGTTTGGGGGCGGGACACTGAAGCTTTCTTT
>-|TRBV7-3|TRBD2|TRBJ2-2
CASSPFGGVNTGELFF
TGTGCCAGCAGCCCCTTCGGGGGGGTCAACACCGGGGAGCTGTTTTTT
>-|TRBV25-1|TRBD1|TRBJ2-1
CASSRRGGESYNEQFF
TGTGCCAGCAGCCGCCGAGGGGGCGAATCCTACAATGAGCAGTTCTTC
>once|TRBV27|-|TRBJ2-3
CASSYRTASTDTQYF
TGTGCCAGCAGCTATAGGACAGCTAGCACAGATACGCAGTATTTT
>-|TRBV7-2|TRBD2|TRBJ2-1
CASSLRGLAGINEQFF
TGTGCCAGCAGCTTGCGGGGACTAGCGGGAATCAATGAGCAGTTCTTC
>-|TRBV2|-|TRBJ1-2
CASSAIGGPRYGYTF
TGTGCCAGCAGCGCCATCGGCGGCCCGAGGTATGGCTACACCTTC
>few|TRBV25-1|TRBD1|TRBJ1-2
CASSTPGRDRADGYTF
TGTGCCAGCAGTACACCCGGTAGGGACAGGGCTGATGGCTACACCTTC
>-|TRBV5-1|TRBD1|TRBJ1-1
CASSWGQGTEAFF
TGCGCCAGCAGCTGGGGACAGGGCACTGAAGCTTTCTTT
>-|TRBV12-5|-|TRBJ2-1
CASGPPSNSYNEQFF
TGTGCTAGTGGCCCGCCTAGCAACAGCTACAATGAGCAGTTCTTC
>-|TRBV7-8|TRBD1|TRBJ1-2
CASSNRTGVRYGYTF
TGTGCCAGCAGCAACCGGACAGGGGTACGGTATGGCTACACCTTC
>-|TRBV19|TRBD1|TRBJ1-5
CASSTAGTGGNQPQHF
TGTGCCAGTAGTACTGCCGGGACAGGGGGCAATCAGCCCCAGCATTTT
>-|TRBV7-9|TRBD1|TRBJ2-1
CASSLAGQGANEQFF
TGTGCCAGCAGCTTAGCGGGACAGGGGGCGAATGAGCAGTTCTTC
>-|TRBV10-3|-|TRBJ1-1
CAISEIGGSEAFF
TGTGCCATCAGTGAAATCGGGGGGTCGGAAGCTTTCTTT
>once|TRBV6-5|TRBD1|TRBJ1-1
CASADRGGLNTEAFF
TGTGCCAGCGCGGACAGGGGCGGATTGAACACTGAAGCTTTCTTT
>few|TRBV19|-|TRBJ2-2
CASTPRWGGANTGELFF
TGTGCCAGTACCCCAAGGTGGGGCGGGGCGAACACCGGGGAGCTGTTTTTT
>few|TRBV9|TRBD1|TRBJ1-1
CASSELQGMNTEAFF
TGTGCCAGTAGCGAATTACAGGGGATGAACACTGAAGCTTTCTTT
>-|TRBV5-4|TRBD1|TRBJ1-2
CASLPGGMVDYGYTF
TGTGCCAGCCTCCCAGGGGGCATGGTTGACTATGGCTACACCTTC
>-|TRBV29-1|-|TRBJ1-4
CSARYGGGMRAQLFF
TGCAGCGCCCGGTACGGCGGGGGAATGAGGGCGCAACTGTTTTTT
>-|TRBV5-4|TRBD2|TRBJ2-3
CASSSLKAGGTGQYF
TGTGCCAGCAGCTCTTTGAAGGCGGGGGGCACGGGTCAGTATTTT
>-|TRBV11-3|TRBD1|TRBJ1-1
CASSLSRQGYNTEAFF
TGTGCCAGCAGCCTCTCCCGACAGGGTTATAACACTGAAGCTTTCTTT
>-|TRBV27|-|TRBJ1-2
CASSLSGLTNYGYTF
TGTGCCAGCAGTTTATCAGGACTTACTAACTATGGCTACACCTTC
>-|TRBV12-5|-|TRBJ1-2
CASASSPGYGYTF
TGTGCTAGTGCCTCGAGCCCCGGCTATGGCTACACCTTC
>-|TRBV18|TRBD2|TRBJ2-1
CASSPPAGTSGHNEQFF
TGTGCCAGCTCACCACCCGCCGGGACTAGCGGCCACAATGAGCAGTTCTTC
>-|TRBV2|-|TRBJ1-6
CASSGAGWHNSPLHF
TGTGCCAGCAGTGGCGCAGGGTGGCATAATTCACCCCTCCACTTT
>-|TRBV7-2|TRBD2|TRBJ2-3
CASSSRLAGGTDTQYF
TGTGCCAGCAGCTCCCGACTAGCGGGGGGGACAGATACGCAGTATTTT
>-|TRBV6-2/TRBV6-3|TRBD1|TRBJ1-2
CASSRGQGRYYGYTF
TGTGCCAGCAGCCGGGGACAGGGCCGATACTATGGCTACACCTTC
>-|TRBV6-2/TRBV6-3|-|TRBJ1-5
CASSRDNRNQPQHF
TGTGCCAGCAGTCGCGACAATCGCAATCAGCCCCAGCATTTT
>-|TRBV3-1/TRBV3-2|TRBD2|TRBJ2-5
CASSRLPGLAGVWETQYF
TGTGCCAGCAGCCGACTACCTGGACTAGCGGGAGTCTGGGAGACCCAGTACTTC
>once|TRBV18|-|TRBJ2-2
CASSPGQSHTGELFF
TGTGCCAGCTCACCGGGACAATCCCACACCGGGGAGCTGTTTTTT
>-|TRBV18|-|TRBJ1-6
CASSPSGGLGNSPLHF
TGTGCCAGCTCACCGAGTGGAGGCCTTGGGAATTCACCCCTCCACTTT
>-|TRBV29-1|TRBD2|TRBJ2-1
CSVEGGLAESNEQFF
TGCAGCGTTGAGGGGGGACTAGCGGAAAGCAATGAGCAGTTCTTC
>-|TRBV11-3|TRBD2|TRBJ2-6
CASSLRTSSGANVLTF
TGTGCCAGCAGCTTACGGACTAGCTCTGGGGCCAACGTCCTGACTTTC
>-|TRBV29-1|-|TRBJ1-2
CSVERQGGGYGYTF
TGCAGCGTTGAGCGTCAGGGAGGGGGCTATGGCTACACCTTC
>-|TRBV27|TRBD1|TRBJ1-1
CASKRGGWDRAFF
TGTGCCAGCAAAAGAGGAGGCTGGGACAGGGCATTCTTT
>few|TRBV7-2|-|TRBJ1-2
CASSLGTVSNNYGYTF
TGTGCCAGCAGCTTAGGGACTGTGTCGAATAACTATGGCTACACCTTC
>-|TRBV4-1|-|TRBJ2-5
CASSQIGGVGTQYF
TGCGCCAGCAGCCAAATAGGAGGCGTGGGGACCCAGTACTTC
>few|TRBV7-2|TRBD1|TRBJ1-2
CASSSGTGQVYGYTF
TGTGCCAGCAGCTCAGGGACAGGACAAGTCTATGGCTACACCTTC
>once|TRBV2|TRBD2|TRBJ2-3
CASSELAGGSDTQYF
TGTGCCAGCAGTGAACTGGCGGGAGGGTCGGATACGCAGTATTTT
>once|TRBV6-2/TRBV6-3|TRBD1|TRBJ2-1
CASTPGQYYNEQFF
TGTGCCAGCACCCCGGGACAGTACTACAATGAGCAGTTCTTC
>-|TRBV19|-|TRBJ1-1
CASMDNDRNTEAFF
TGTGCCAGTATGGACAACGACAGGAACACTGAAGCTTTCTTT
>-|TRBV2|-|TRBJ2-3
CASSGKRGGADTQYF
TGTGCCAGCAGTGGAAAAAGGGGGGGCGCAGATACGCAGTATTTT
>-|TRBV7-8|-|TRBJ1-1
CASSLGTRGTEAFF
TGTGCCAGCAGCTTAGGGACCAGGGGCACTGAAGCTTTCTTT
>-|TRBV21-1|-|TRBJ1-6
CASKPGATGASRNSPLHF
TGTGCCAGCAAGCCAGGGGCAACTGGGGCTTCTCGTAATTCACCCCTCCACTTT
>few|TRBV4-3|-|TRBJ1-6
CASSQDGTGSYSPLHF
TGCGCCAGCAGCCAAGATGGAACAGGCTCCTACTCACCCCTCCACTTT
>few|TRBV4-1|-|TRBJ1-5
CASSQEPGRGNQPQHF
TGCGCCAGCAGCCAAGAACCAGGGAGGGGCAATCAGCCCCAGCATTTT
>-|TRBV7-2|TRBD2|TRBJ2-1
CASSKNLAGGFGDEQFF
TGTGCCAGCAGCAAGAACCTAGCGGGAGGGTTCGGGGATGAGCAGTTCTTC
>-|TRBV7-2|TRBD1|TRBJ1-5
CASSGDRAQPQHF
TGTGCCAGCAGCGGGGACAGGGCCCAGCCCCAGCATTTT
>few|TRBV19|TRBD1|TRBJ1-2
CASSIFGQVYYGYTF
TGTGCCAGTAGTATTTTTGGACAGGTCTACTATGGCTACACCTTC